Below, 22 T cell receptor beta chains from the same sample are listed, as sequenced in a study of T cell clones after liver transplantation. Libraries were prepared by immunoSEQ multiplex PCR; TCRdb keeps only in-frame clonotypes and omits some of them. The data hold over 55,000 clones, with approximately 70% observed a single time. Here the sequenced sample was CD4+ T cells from blood, taken at the approximately 16-month timepoint. The receptors here all came from a human patient who received a liver transplant. Among the T cells, some may be from the graft donor.

The genes are TRBV19 and TRBJ1-5, with a tentative D call TRBD1 (5 bases). The germline gives CDR1 LNHDA, CDR2 SQIVND (reference sequence). This CDR3 comprises 15 residues. V was clipped by 3 bases and J by 4 bases, with 13 bases between them. CDR3 residues: CASSILQGGNQPQHF. The CDR3 nucleotides read TGTGCCAGTAGTATCCTCCAGGGAGGGAATCAGCCCCAGCATTTT.

This chain joins TRBV19 and TRBJ1-3; 7 bases agree with TRBD1. CDR3 length: 16 residues. Per the germline V gene, CDR1 is LNHDA and CDR2 is SQIVND (reference sequence). Losses at the gene ends were 6 bases for V and 0 bases for J; bases not matched to a gene: 8. This chain's CDR3 is CASRTGQAGSGNTIYF. The CDR3 nucleotides are TGTGCCAGTAGAACTGGACAGGCCGGCTCTGGAAACACCATATATTTT.

This rearrangement joins TRBV6-5 to TRBJ2-1, with D tentatively TRBD2 (6 bases). V was trimmed by 6 bases and J by 10 bases, leaving 13 bases between them. The CDR3 covers 12 residues. CDR1 is MNHEY, CDR2 SVGAGI, per germline. The CDR3 coding sequence is TGTGCCAGCAGGGAGGGCCTCCAAGAGCAGTTCTTC. It is translated as CASREGLQEQFF.

The CDR3 nucleotides read TGTGCCAGCAGCTTAGCGGGAGGGCCCGGGGAGCTGTTTTTT. This encodes CASSLAGGPGELFF. This chain uses TRBV11-2 with TRBJ2-2; 8 nucleotides align to TRBD2. Trimming removed 1 base from V and 6 bases from J; junction bases left unmatched: 1. This CDR3 contains 14 residues. Germline CDR1 is SGHAT and CDR2 is FQNNGV.

The chain has TRBV2 and TRBJ1-1, with 8 bases matching TRBD1. CDR1 and CDR2 from the germline V gene are SNHLY and FYNNEI. J lost 4 bases, V lost 2 bases, and 3 bases had no gene match. The CDR3 length is 14 residues. The CDR3 DNA reads TGTGCCAGCAGTGAACAGGGGGCGAGCACTGAAGCTTTCTTT. Its translation is CASSEQGASTEAFF.

This chain links TRBV19 with TRBJ1-3; 10 nucleotides agree with TRBD1. CDR1 is LNHDA, CDR2 SQIVND, per germline (reference sequence). Unmatched junction bases numbered 16, after V lost 6 bases and J lost 8 bases. The CDR3 covers 17 residues. The chain's CDR3 is CASSRGTGAIGRDTIYF. In DNA, the CDR3 is TGTGCCAGTAGCCGCGGGACAGGGGCTATCGGAAGGGACACCATATATTTT. Looking up the rest from reference TRBV19 and TRBJ1-3 gives the full variable domain: DGGITQSPKYLFRKEGQNVTLSCEQNLNHDAMYWYRQDPGQGLRLIYYSQIVNDFQKGDIAEGYSVSREKKESFPLTVTSAQKNPTAFYLCASSRGTGAIGRDTIYFGEGSWLTVV.

The gene calls are TRBV5-6 and TRBJ2-7; D possibly corresponds to TRBD1 (5 bases). The CDR3 contains 14 residues. Trimming stripped 2 bases from V and 6 bases from J, with 15 bases between. Per germline, CDR1 SGHDT and CDR2 YYEEEE. Written as DNA, the CDR3 is TGTGCCAGCAGCTTTATTAGGGGCGACGGCGAGCAGTACTTC. It specifies CASSFIRGDGEQYF.

This clone was picked up many times. The chain carries TRBV18 and TRBJ1-2; D perhaps matches TRBD1 (6 bases). There are 15 residues in the CDR3. The V gene lost 2 bases and the J gene lost 1 base, with 11 bases spanning the gap. Germline loops: CDR1 KGHSH, CDR2 LQKENI. This CDR3 reads CASSPSGDLNYGYTF. For the CDR3, the DNA is TGTGCCAGCTCACCATCAGGGGACCTTAACTATGGCTACACCTTC.

The CDR3 protein is CASSSKGDQPQHF. Here the CDR3 DNA reads TGTGCCAGCAGTTCCAAGGGAGATCAGCCCCAGCATTTT. J is TRBJ1-5 and V is TRBV6-6; D unclear. The CDR3 consists of 13 residues. V lost 4 bases and J 5 bases, leaving 9 bases between the germline ends. Germline values: CDR1 MNHNY, CDR2 SVGAGI (reference sequence).

The rearrangement uses TRBV5-1 and TRBJ2-5; no clear D. Germline V gene lookup returns CDR1 SGHRS and CDR2 YFSETQ. The V and J ends lost 1 base and 2 bases respectively, with 6 bases between them. The CDR3 is 13 residues long. The CDR3 DNA reads TGCGCCAGCAGCTTGACGGCACAAGAGACCCAGTACTTC. Translated: CASSLTAQETQYF.

V is TRBV6-1 and J is TRBJ2-2; 7 nucleotides align to TRBD2. There are 14 residues in the CDR3. V lost 5 bases and J lost 1; bases outside the gene matches: 1. Germline V CDR1 and CDR2: MNHNS, SASEGT. Here the CDR3 DNA reads TGTGCCAGCAGTTGGGGGGGGAACACCGGGGAGCTGTTTTTT. Protein: CASSWGGNTGELFF.

The V call is TRBV19, the J call TRBJ2-1; 7 bases align to TRBD2. With 4 bases clipped from V and 8 bases from J, the junction kept 11 bases outside the gene matches. CDR3 length: 15 amino acids. From germline, CDR1 is LNHDA and CDR2 SQIVND (reference sequence). The CDR3 nucleotides are TGTGCCAGTAGTAGAAGCGGGGAAGTTATCTATGAGCAGTTCTTC. Translating gives CASSRSGEVIYEQFF. The full variable domain, in which reference TRBV19 and TRBJ2-1 provide the parts outside the CDR3, is DGGITQSPKYLFRKEGQNVTLSCEQNLNHDAMYWYRQDPGQGLRLIYYSQIVNDFQKGDIAEGYSVSREKKESFPLTVTSAQKNPTAFYLCASSRSGEVIYEQFFGPGTRLTVL.

The chain couples TRBV29-1 to TRBJ1-6; D might be TRBD1 (5 bases). The CDR3 covers 15 residues. CDR1 is SQVTM and CDR2 is ANQGSEA in the germline V gene. The V end lost 6 bases, the J end lost 0 bases, and 12 bases lay between the germline ends. The CDR3 loop is CSVSREYSYNSPLHF. Here the CDR3 DNA reads TGCAGCGTAAGCAGGGAATACTCCTATAATTCACCCCTCCACTTT.

This chain joins TRBV18 and TRBJ1-4; D might be TRBD1 (6 bases). The V gene's germline CDR1 is KGHSH and CDR2 LQKENI. V dropped 3 bases and J dropped 6 bases, with 8 bases sitting between them. This CDR3 region has 13 residues. The CDR3 region is CASSPAGDEKLFF. CDR3 DNA: TGTGCCAGCTCACCGGCAGGGGATGAAAAACTGTTTTTT. Full variable domain (remainder filled in from reference TRBV18 and TRBJ1-4): NAGVMQNPRHLVRRRGQEARLRCSPMKGHSHVYWYRQLPEEGLKFMVYLQKENIIDESGMPKERFSAEFPKEGPSILRIQQVVRGDSAAYFCASSPAGDEKLFFGSGTQLSVL.

The chain is built from TRBV6-1 and TRBJ1-1, with a weak D call TRBD1 (5 bases). Germline V CDR1 and CDR2: MNHNS, SASEGT. V gave up 1 base and J gave up 4 bases, with 7 bases separating them. The CDR3 sequence is 13 residues long. The CDR3 coding sequence is TGTGCCAGCAGTGAAGAGGGGCTCACTGAAGCTTTCTTT. It translates to CASSEEGLTEAFF.

The chain recombines TRBV19 with TRBJ2-2; D remains unclear. V lost 5 bases and J 6 bases, leaving 7 bases between the germline ends. CDR1 LNHDA and CDR2 SQIVND come from the germline V gene (reference sequence). The CDR3 is 12 amino acids. CDR3 sequence: CASSSAAGELFF. The CDR3 coding sequence is TGTGCCAGTAGTTCCGCGGCCGGGGAGCTGTTTTTT.

CDR3 DNA sequence: TGTGCCAGCAGCACAGGCGTCTCTCTTGGAGCGGGAGTTGCCACAGATACGCAGTATTTT. It encodes CASSTGVSLGAGVATDTQYF. The genes are TRBV11-3 and TRBJ2-3; TRBD2 aligns across 8 bases. The germline V gene encodes CDR1 SGHNT and CDR2 YENEEA. Germline trimming cut 5 bases from V and 2 bases from J; bases unmatched to any gene: 21. This CDR3 is 20 amino acids long.

This clone was observed a few times. The V call is TRBV6-1, the J call TRBJ2-6; 9 bases match TRBD1. V lost 5 bases and J lost 2; bases outside the gene matches: 4. Per the germline V gene, CDR1 is MNHNS and CDR2 is SASEGT. The CDR3 has 16 residues. The CDR3 sequence: CASSKGQGTGANVLTF. The CDR3 region has the DNA TGTGCCAGCAGTAAAGGACAGGGGACTGGGGCCAACGTCCTGACTTTC.

The chain couples TRBV6-6 to TRBJ2-5; D not certain. This CDR3 has 11 residues. Germline V lookup: CDR1 MNHNY, CDR2 SVGAGI (reference sequence). V lost 6 bases to trimming and J lost 7 bases, with 9 bases between them. The CDR3 spells CASSPMGTQYF. DNA of the CDR3: TGTGCCAGCAGCCCCATGGGGACCCAGTACTTC.

V is TRBV6-1 and J is TRBJ1-3; 7 bases fit TRBD1. The V segment lost 5 bases and the J segment 12 bases; nucleotides outside the gene matches: 16. The CDR3 spans 15 residues. The V gene's germline CDR1 is MNHNS and CDR2 SASEGT. The CDR3, as DNA: TGTGCCAGCAGTCCTTATCGAGGACAGGACTTCCTCATATATTTT. Amino acid sequence: CASSPYRGQDFLIYF.

V gene TRBV5-4 combines with J gene TRBJ1-2; the D is unclear. V was cut by 3 bases and J by 7 bases, with 16 bases left in between. This CDR3 is built from 14 residues. CDR1 SGHNT and CDR2 YYREEE come from the germline V gene (reference sequence). The CDR3 DNA follows: TGTGCCAGCAGCTGGAGGGCCGACTTAGGTGGCTACACCTTC. Residues: CASSWRADLGGYTF.

This chain joins TRBV4-3 and TRBJ1-2; D gene uncertain. Trimming took 2 bases from V and 0 from J, leaving 10 bases between them. CDR3 length: 15 amino acids. Germline V gene data show CDR1 as LGHNA and CDR2 as YSLEER. The CDR3, as DNA: TGCGCCAGCAGCCAACAAGCAAGCACTAACTATGGCTACACCTTC. Encoded protein: CASSQQASTNYGYTF.